This TCR beta chain was documented in a study of blood T cell repertoires in COVID-19 (dated by TCRdb to about 2020). In the study overall: The collaborator samples originated in the United States, Italy and Spain and spanned the acute and convalescent phases of COVID-19. Subjects who had been exposed to COVID-19, were actively infected with it, or had recovered from it provided the deeply sampled blood TCRbeta repertoires that made up the dataset. Nearly every sample came with metadata listing a de-identified subject ID, COVID-19 status, age in years and sex. Samples were obtained from the ongoing ImmuneRACE study (first 160 participants) and from over 1,000 subjects provided by 6 global collaborators. Where available, HLA class I and class II types were obtained from metadata supplied by the sample provider rather than from assay-based typing. The repertoires were released in a freely available public database meant as a resource for research on the immune response to SARS-CoV-2. The prospective study material was composed of cDNA or gDNA derived from T cells, B-cell-depleted T cells, or PBMCs. Overall results and qualifications from the work: The quantity of clinical and demographic metadata differed by source and by participant and was supplied without curation.

V is clipped by 8 bases and J by 2 bases, and the sequence between their germline boundaries is 16 bases long. CDR1 and CDR2, looked up from the germline V gene (reference sequence), are LNHDA and SQIVND. The CDR3 goes from the cysteine to the phenylalanine over 15 residues. The read is trimmed to its CDR3 DNA, 45 bases read in frame from base 1. Collaborating institutions collected whole blood in K2EDTA tubes following their own protocols. For TCRbeta analysis, collaborators shipped samples in one of three forms: frozen whole blood, isolated PBMCs, or DNA extracted from either of those sample types. TCRbeta CDR3 regions were amplified from genomic DNA using the immunoSEQ Assay, a bias-controlled multiplex PCR. The source study handled its data this way. The number of nucleated cells in each sample was estimated by amplification of reference gene primers within the assay. To quantify the absolute abundance of each unique TCRbeta CDR3 rearrangement, sequence reads were collapsed and filtered. Productive Simpson clonality was computed per sample as the square root of Simpson's diversity index over productive rearrangements. In its TCRdb copy, this immuneACCESS table keeps in-frame sequences only and misses some clones. Where compared with another copy, unresolved V genes explain less than half of these, and the others have no known cause. V and J calls and clone size are given by that table; D and trimming were obtained from the DNA. The sample has about 160,000 clones on record, 70% to 85% of them singletons. About 20% of the sample goes to the ten largest clones.

As to this clone: Its antigen specificity is not known. Per-base quality was not reported, and no clone a single base away is much larger than it.

Here the chain combines TRBV19 and TRBJ1-5, with the identity of the D gene unclear. This sequence was found in a woman of 80 years or more with acute or convalescent COVID-19. The sample consisted of peripheral blood. The CDR3 is CASWGNGLGNQPQHF. Read as DNA, the sequence is TGTGCCAGTTGGGGAAATGGACTGGGCAATCAGCCCCAGCATTTT.